This TCR beta chain was documented in a study of beta chain features in type 1 diabetes. Since all of the isolated RNA was reverse transcribed, expressed TCRB transcripts were what got sequenced. Profiled with immunoSEQ multiplex PCR; TCRdb holds only in-frame clones, not every one. In the table there are over 40,000 clones, around 63% of which are singletons. Sorted populations all had greater than 98% purity. A remark on this clone: Its target is unknown.

Whole-study findings and limits: All four CD4+ subsets of Type 1 diabetes patients contained TCRB CDR3s that were moderately but significantly shorter.

Sequenced: Tregs from blood. This TCR was sampled from a man aged 25 to 40 with type 1 diabetes. Some clones in this sample may be carry-over from other donors' samples.

The DNA of the CDR3 is TGTGCCACCAGCAGAGATTCCGGAGCGAAGGTCTACGAGCAGTACTTC. This translates into CATSRDSGAKVYEQYF. The V call is TRBV15, the J call TRBJ2-7; D is unclear. This CDR3 is 16 amino acids long. Germline assignment: CDR1 LNHNV and CDR2 YYDKDF (reference sequence). Trimming took 0 bases from V and 3 from J, leaving 15 bases between them.